Listed below are T cell receptor beta chains from one sample, sequenced in a study of blood T cell repertoires in COVID-19. The assay was immunoSEQ multiplex PCR, and TCRdb's table has in-frame clones only and misses some. This table has 130,000 or so clones, roughly 79% appearing once. Sequencing was carried out using peripheral blood. The receptors come from a human donor in a cohort sampled during active COVID-19. CDR3s include the opening cysteine and the closing phenylalanine or tryptophan. A D gene is named only where the DNA matches it firmly. Clone size is shown for a subset of rows, as once, few, many or a class of expanded clone.

TRBV2,-,TRBJ2-3,TRBD2,TGTGCCAGCAGTGATGGGGTAGCGGGGGACACAGATACGCAGTATTTT,CASSDGVAGDTDTQYF
TRBV10-3,-,TRBJ1-1,TRBD1,TGTGCCATCAGGTTGACAGGGCCCAACACTGAAGCTTTCTTT,CAIRLTGPNTEAFF
TRBV5-1,-,TRBJ2-3,TRBD2,TGCGCCAGCAGCTTTACTAGCGGGGGGACCACAGATACGCAGTATTTT,CASSFTSGGTTDTQYF
TRBV5-8,once,TRBJ1-2,-,TGTGCCAGCAGCCTGCCCGGGACTTGGTATGGCTACACCTTC,CASSLPGTWYGYTF
TRBV7-9,-,TRBJ2-5,TRBD2,TGTGCCAGCAGCCCCGGGACTAGCGGGGGGGCAGGGGAGACCCAGTACTTC,CASSPGTSGGAGETQYF
TRBV11-3,-,TRBJ2-1,TRBD1,TGTGCCAGCAGCTTAAGGGGGCACAATGAGCAGTTCTTC,CASSLRGHNEQFF
TRBV3-1/TRBV3-2,-,TRBJ2-5,TRBD2,TGTGCCAGCAGTCCTAGCGGGGGGGCAGAGACCCAGTACTTC,CASSPSGGAETQYF
TRBV6-5,-,TRBJ1-2,-,TGTGCCAGCAGTTACTCGAACTTTAACTATGGCTACACCTTC,CASSYSNFNYGYTF
TRBV19,once,TRBJ1-4,-,TGTGCCAGTAGTAGAGCAACTAATGAAAAACTGTTTTTT,CASSRATNEKLFF
TRBV4-2,-,TRBJ2-7,TRBD2,TGTGCCAGCAGCCGCCGGACTAGCGGGGGTTTGGACTACGAGCAGTACTTC,CASSRRTSGGLDYEQYF
TRBV2,few,TRBJ1-5,TRBD1,TGTGCCAGCAGGAAATCCGGGACAGGGGTCCTTAGCAATCAGCCCCAGCATTTT,CASRKSGTGVLSNQPQHF
TRBV4-1,-,TRBJ2-7,TRBD1,TGCGCCAGCAGCCAAGCCCCGGGACAGACCTCCTACGAGCAGTACTTC,CASSQAPGQTSYEQYF
TRBV11-1,-,TRBJ2-3,TRBD2,TGTGCCAGCAGCTCCCTACCTAGCGGGGGTACAGATACGCAGTATTTT,CASSSLPSGGTDTQYF
TRBV19,-,TRBJ1-2,-,TGTGCCAGTAGTACCGGCCTTCGAGGGAATTTCAACTATGGCTACACCTTC,CASSTGLRGNFNYGYTF
TRBV6-5,-,TRBJ2-5,TRBD2,TGTGCCAGCAGTTACTCAAACGGGGGGTGGGAGACCCAGTACTTC,CASSYSNGGWETQYF
TRBV7-9,-,TRBJ2-2,-,TGTGCCAGCAGCGATAGGGGTGGGGCGGCGAACACCGGGGAGCTGTTTTTT,CASSDRGGAANTGELFF
TRBV18,-,TRBJ1-1,-,TGTGCCAGCTCACCTCGGAGGGGGGGGAGCACTGAAGCTTTCTTT,CASSPRRGGSTEAFF
TRBV7-6,once,TRBJ2-3,TRBD1,TGTGCCAGCAGCTTAGGGACAGGGGTGAGCACAGATACGCAGTATTTT,CASSLGTGVSTDTQYF
TRBV5-1,-,TRBJ2-2,TRBD1,TGCGCCAGCAGCGCAGGCGGACAGGGAATTACCGGGGAGCTGTTTTTT,CASSAGGQGITGELFF
TRBV6-5,-,TRBJ2-3,TRBD2,TGTGCCACACGAACGGGAGGGGCAGATACGCAGTATTTT,CATRTGGADTQYF